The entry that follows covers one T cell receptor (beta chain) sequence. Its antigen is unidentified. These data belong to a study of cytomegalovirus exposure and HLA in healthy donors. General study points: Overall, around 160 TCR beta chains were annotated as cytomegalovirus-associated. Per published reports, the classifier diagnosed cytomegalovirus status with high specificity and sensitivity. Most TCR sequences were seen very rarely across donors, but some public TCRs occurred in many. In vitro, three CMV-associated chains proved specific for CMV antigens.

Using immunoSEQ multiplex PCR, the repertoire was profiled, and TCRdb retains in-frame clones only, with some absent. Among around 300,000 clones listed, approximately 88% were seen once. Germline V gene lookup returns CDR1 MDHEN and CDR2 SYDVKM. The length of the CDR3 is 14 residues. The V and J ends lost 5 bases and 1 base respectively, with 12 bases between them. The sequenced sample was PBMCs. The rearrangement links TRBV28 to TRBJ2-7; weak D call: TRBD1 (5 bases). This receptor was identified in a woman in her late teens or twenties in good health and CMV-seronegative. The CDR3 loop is CASSAEQVSYEQYF. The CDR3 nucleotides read TGTGCCAGCAGTGCCGAACAGGTTTCCTACGAGCAGTACTTC. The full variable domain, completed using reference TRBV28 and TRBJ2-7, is DVKVTQSSRYLVKRTGEKVFLECVQDMDHENMFWYRQDPGLGLRLIYFSYDVKMKEKGDIPEGYSVSREKKERFSLILESASTNQTSMYLCASSAEQVSYEQYFGPGTRLTVT.